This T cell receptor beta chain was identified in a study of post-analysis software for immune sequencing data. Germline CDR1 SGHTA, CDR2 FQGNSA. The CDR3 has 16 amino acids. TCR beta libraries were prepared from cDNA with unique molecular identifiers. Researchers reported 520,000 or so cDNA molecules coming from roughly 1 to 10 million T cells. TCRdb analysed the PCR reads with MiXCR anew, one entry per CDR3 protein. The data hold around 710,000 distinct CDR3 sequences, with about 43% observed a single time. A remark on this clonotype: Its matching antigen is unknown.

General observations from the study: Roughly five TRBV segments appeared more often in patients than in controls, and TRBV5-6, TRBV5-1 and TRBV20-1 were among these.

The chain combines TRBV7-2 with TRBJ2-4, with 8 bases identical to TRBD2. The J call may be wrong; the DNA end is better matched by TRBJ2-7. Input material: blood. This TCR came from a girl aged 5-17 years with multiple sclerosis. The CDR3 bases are TGTGCCAGCAGCTTAGGGCGGGGGGAGTTCTCCTACGAGCAGTACTTC. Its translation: CASSLGRGEFSYEQYF.